These 11 T cell receptor beta chains were sequenced from one sample in a study of T cells after yellow fever vaccination. MiXCR, applied by TCRdb to the 5' RACE reads, yields one record per CDR3 protein. This table holds about 550,000 distinct CDR3 sequences, roughly 21% found once. The specimen comprised PBMCs, sampled 15 days after the yellow fever booster vaccination. The receptors were gathered from a young man who received the YFV17D yellow fever vaccine.

The V gene is TRBV29-1, the J gene TRBJ2-2; D not resolved. Germline CDR1 reads SQVTM; CDR2 reads ANQGSEA. V was cut by 3 bases and J by 7 bases, with 6 bases left in between. The CDR3 has 11 residues. In DNA, the CDR3 is TGCAGCGTTGACGTAGACGGGGAGCTGTTTTTT. It specifies CSVDVDGELFF.

The genes are TRBV24-1 and TRBJ2-1; 7 bases are shared with TRBD2. Per the germline V gene, CDR1 is KGHDR and CDR2 is SFDVKD. The CDR3 length is 15 residues. Germline trimming cut 4 bases from V and 10 bases from J; bases unmatched to any gene: 12. CDR3 sequence: CATSDLRLAVGEQFF. CDR3 coding DNA: TGTGCCACCAGTGACCTTAGACTAGCAGTGGGCGAGCAGTTCTTC.

The V gene is TRBV11-2, the J gene TRBJ2-3; maybe TRBD2 (6 bases). CDR3 length: 18 amino acids. V lost 0 bases, J lost 2 bases, and 18 bases lay in between. The V gene's germline CDR1 is SGHAT and CDR2 FQNNGV. In DNA, the CDR3 is TGTGCCAGCAGCTTAGAGGTTCGGTTTCGGGGGTTCACAGATACGCAGTATTTT. It translates to CASSLEVRFRGFTDTQYF.

The CDR3 coding sequence is TGTGCCAGCAGCATAACTGGCGGGGATTACGAGCAGTACTTC. It translates to CASSITGGDYEQYF. The chain uses TRBV7-2 and TRBJ2-7; tentatively, D is TRBD2 (6 bases). With 5 bases removed from V and 4 bases from J, the gap between germline ends came to 15 bases. This CDR3 has 14 amino acids. Looked up from germline, CDR1 is SGHTA and CDR2 is FQGNSA.

In its sample, this clonotype was seen a few times. The chain uses TRBV20-1 and TRBJ2-5; TRBD2 matches 9 bases. Losses at the gene ends were 5 bases for V and 10 bases for J; bases not matched to a gene: 8. Germline CDR1 and CDR2: DFQATT and SNEGSKA (reference sequence). The CDR3 has 12 residues. Here the CDR3 reads CSAPRTSGYQYF. CDR3 nucleotides: TGCAGTGCTCCCCGAACTAGCGGGTACCAGTACTTC.

In its sample, this clonotype was seen a few times. This sequence joins TRBV6-5 and TRBJ1-5; D is uncertain. The CDR3 covers 16 residues. The germline V gene has CDR1 MNHEY and CDR2 SVGAGI. The V and J ends lost 1 base and 0 bases respectively, with 10 bases between them. The CDR3 DNA is TGTGCCAGCAGTTACTTAGCAGGTTATAGCAATCAGCCCCAGCATTTT. This codes for CASSYLAGYSNQPQHF.

This sequence joins TRBV20-1 and TRBJ2-7; TRBD1 matches at 9 bases. Trimming cost V 0 bases and J 3 bases; bases outside gene matches: 6. Germline assignment: CDR1 DFQATT and CDR2 SNEGSKA (reference sequence). The length of the CDR3 is 15 residues. This CDR3 is CSARDLGQGNYEQYF. CDR3 sequence (DNA): TGCAGTGCTAGAGATCTGGGACAGGGAAACTACGAGCAGTACTTC.

CDR3 sequence: CASSPELKVHGYTF. The CDR3 DNA sequence: TGTGCCAGCAGCCCCGAACTCAAGGTGCATGGCTACACCTTC. The rearrangement joins TRBV7-2 to TRBJ1-2; no reliable D call. V gave up 5 bases and J gave up 6 bases, with 16 bases separating them. The CDR3 has 14 amino acids. Germline assignment: CDR1 SGHTA and CDR2 FQGNSA.

The chain has TRBV9 and TRBJ2-1; D uncertain. Trimming took 4 bases from V and 9 from J, leaving 17 bases between them. The V gene's germline CDR1 is SGDLS and CDR2 YYNGEE. The CDR3 runs 14 residues. This CDR3 is CASSPREVRSEQFF. The CDR3 bases are TGTGCCAGCAGCCCCCGCGAGGTAAGGAGTGAGCAGTTCTTC.

The chain joins TRBV7-2 to TRBJ2-3; perhaps D is TRBD1 or TRBD2 (6 bases each). This CDR3 region has 14 residues. Germline V gives CDR1 SGHTA, CDR2 FQGNSA. The V end lost 5 bases, the J end lost 11 bases, and 20 bases lay between the germline ends. CDR3 sequence: CASSQNGGGSGQYF. The DNA for the CDR3 is TGTGCCAGCAGCCAAAACGGAGGGGGGTCAGGGCAGTATTTT.

J is TRBJ1-2 and V is TRBV7-8; 8 bases are a match to TRBD1. This CDR3 has 16 amino acids. Looked up from germline, CDR1 is SGHVS and CDR2 is FQNEAQ. The V and J ends lost 0 bases and 7 bases, in that order; junction bases with no gene match: 10. The CDR3 protein is CASSLAEPGTGSGYTF. As DNA, the CDR3 is TGTGCCAGCAGCTTAGCGGAACCGGGGACAGGCTCTGGCTACACCTTC.